The rows below give T cell receptor beta chains drawn from one sample of a study of cytomegalovirus exposure and HLA in healthy donors. Sequencing was performed with immunoSEQ multiplex PCR; in TCRdb, only in-frame clones are kept and a portion is missing. The profile shows 130,000 to 150,000 clones, around 82% of them singletons. The sequenced material came from PBMCs. Receptors originate from a female donor in good health and CMV-seronegative. Both conserved end residues are part of each CDR3. The D gene is left open where the match is weak. Size is omitted from some rows. Given values are once, few, many or a class for expanded clones.

v_call	d_call	clone_size	j_call	cdr3_nt	cdr3_aa
TRBV6-5	TRBD1	-	TRBJ1-6	TGTGCCAGCAGTGCCTCCGGGACAGGGGTCTCACCCCTCCACTTT	CASSASGTGVSPLHF
TRBV28	TRBD1	-	TRBJ1-3	TGTGCCAGCAGTTTAGACAGGGTGAACACCATATATTTT	CASSLDRVNTIYF
TRBV4-2	TRBD2	-	TRBJ2-7	TGTGCCGGCGCCCAAGGGACTAGCGGAGCCACCTACGAGCAGTACTTC	CAGAQGTSGATYEQYF
TRBV6-6	-	few	TRBJ2-5	TGTGCCAGCAGTTACTCCACGCAGGGAAACCAAGAGACCCAGTACTTC	CASSYSTQGNQETQYF
TRBV10-1	TRBD2	-	TRBJ2-1	TGCGCCAGCAGTAATAGCGGGAGGGCCTGGGAGCAGTTCTTC	CASSNSGRAWEQFF
TRBV28	-	-	TRBJ1-2	TGTGCCAGCAGTTCCTCCGGGGGGGGGCGGGGCTACACCTTC	CASSSSGGGRGYTF
TRBV6-1	-	few	TRBJ2-7	TGTGCCAGCACCCTAGGTCCGAAGAGCTCCTACGAGCAGTACTTC	CASTLGPKSSYEQYF
TRBV20-1	-	-	TRBJ1-5	TGCAGTGCTGGTGGGCATCAGCCCCAGCATTTT	CSAGGHQPQHF
TRBV5-6	-	-	TRBJ1-2	TGTGCCAGCAACCCCTCGACAGATAGAACCTCTAACTATGGCTACACCTTC	CASNPSTDRTSNYGYTF
TRBV7-3	TRBD2	-	TRBJ2-2	TGTGCCAGCAGCCCGGGACTAGGGGAGCTGTTTTTT	CASSPGLGELFF
TRBV7-9	TRBD1	few	TRBJ2-1	TGTGCCAGCAGCTCGGGACAGGGACCCAATGAGCAGTTCTTC	CASSSGQGPNEQFF
TRBV7-9	-	-	TRBJ1-2	TGTGCCAGCAGCTTGAGAAGCGGCTATGGCTACACCTTC	CASSLRSGYGYTF
TRBV27	-	-	TRBJ2-7	TGTGCCAGCAGTTCCCCCGGGTGGGAGCAGTACTTC	CASSSPGWEQYF
TRBV5-1	TRBD2	-	TRBJ2-1	TGCGCCAGCAGCTCCGGGACTAGCGGGAGAGGGGGTGAGCAGTTCTTC	CASSSGTSGRGGEQFF
TRBV11-1	-	-	TRBJ2-1	TGTGCCAGCAGCCTTTCGGGTCGGGGGTTAAGGTACAATGAGCAGTTCTTC	CASSLSGRGLRYNEQFF
TRBV5-4	TRBD1	few	TRBJ2-5	TGTGCCAGCAGCCGGGGACAGGGGGTAGAGACCCAGTACTTC	CASSRGQGVETQYF
TRBV5-1	-	-	TRBJ2-3	TGCGCCAGCAGGACGGGCGCGGGGAGCACAGATACGCAGTATTTT	CASRTGAGSTDTQYF
TRBV7-9	TRBD1	-	TRBJ2-7	TGTGCCAGCAGCTTAGTAGGGACAGGGGGCAAAAGTGGCTACGAGCAGTACTTC	CASSLVGTGGKSGYEQYF
TRBV4-2	-	few	TRBJ1-1	TGTGCCAGCAGCCAAGTGGGGGGGAACACTGAAGCTTTCTTT	CASSQVGGNTEAFF
TRBV11-2	TRBD2	-	TRBJ2-5	TGTGCCAGCAGCATAGCGACTAGCGGCGAGACCCAGTACTTC	CASSIATSGETQYF
TRBV4-2	TRBD2	-	TRBJ2-1	TGTGCCAGCAGCCAAGGGTCGGGACTAGCGGGACCTGAGCAGTTCTTC	CASSQGSGLAGPEQFF
TRBV6-5	TRBD2	-	TRBJ2-5	TGTGCCAGCAGTCGGACTAGTGTCGAGACCCAGTACTTC	CASSRTSVETQYF
TRBV4-1	-	few	TRBJ1-6	TGCGCCAGCAGCCCCGCCGGGACACATTCACCCCTCCACTTT	CASSPAGTHSPLHF
TRBV30	TRBD2	-	TRBJ2-1	TGTGCCTGGAGTGTAGACGGGGGGGCAGATGAGCAGTTCTTC	CAWSVDGGADEQFF
TRBV6-5	TRBD1	-	TRBJ1-3	TGTGCCAGCAGAACCGGGACAGTCTCTGGAAACACCATATATTTT	CASRTGTVSGNTIYF
TRBV28	-	-	TRBJ2-7	TGTGCCAGCAGTTTGAGGGACGAGCAGTACTTC	CASSLRDEQYF
TRBV5-1	TRBD1	few	TRBJ1-4	TGCGCCAGCAGCAACGACAGGGGGCGACATGAAAAACTGTTTTTT	CASSNDRGRHEKLFF
TRBV9	TRBD1	few	TRBJ1-1	TGTGCCAGCAGCGCTACAGGGGGCACTGAAGCTTTCTTT	CASSATGGTEAFF
TRBV5-4	-	few	TRBJ2-6	TGTGCCAGCAGTAGACAGAGGTCTGGGGCCAACGTCCTGACTTTC	CASSRQRSGANVLTF
TRBV5-1	TRBD1	-	TRBJ1-3	TGCGCCAGCAGCTTGGGGGGAACAGGGGCTGGAAACACCATATATTTT	CASSLGGTGAGNTIYF
TRBV19	TRBD2	-	TRBJ2-5	TGTGCCAGTAGTCCAGCGGGGGGAGAGACCCAGTACTTC	CASSPAGGETQYF
TRBV27	TRBD1	-	TRBJ2-7	TGTGCCAGCAGTTTAGTGTCGGGACAGGGGGCGGGAGAGCAGTACTTC	CASSLVSGQGAGEQYF
TRBV30	-	-	TRBJ1-1	TGTGCCTGGACTGGGGGCAGGGACACTGAAGCTTTCTTT	CAWTGGRDTEAFF
TRBV4-1	-	-	TRBJ2-7	TGCGCCAGCAGCCAAGAGGGCACTTCCCTGTATCGCGAGCAGTACTTC	CASSQEGTSLYREQYF
TRBV6-1	-	few	TRBJ2-1	TGTGCCAGCAGTGGGACAGACCTCTCCTACAATGAGCAGTTCTTC	CASSGTDLSYNEQFF
TRBV6-1	TRBD1	-	TRBJ2-7	TGTGCCAGCAGTGATACTCTTTCGGTACAGGGGGCTTACGAGCAGTACTTC	CASSDTLSVQGAYEQYF
TRBV4-3	-	few	TRBJ1-2	TGCGCCAGCAGCCAAGATGACCAGGGATACTATGGCTACACCTTC	CASSQDDQGYYGYTF
TRBV15	-	-	TRBJ1-3	TGTGCCACCAGCAGAGATCCCGGCAGGAGGTTCTCTGGAAACACCATATATTTT	CATSRDPGRRFSGNTIYF
TRBV5-4	-	-	TRBJ1-6	TGTGCCAGCAGCTTAAATCGACAGCTATCACCCCTCCACTTT	CASSLNRQLSPLHF
TRBV5-5	TRBD1	few	TRBJ2-2	TGTGCCAGCAGTAACACGGGGACAGGGGACACCGGGGAGCTGTTTTTT	CASSNTGTGDTGELFF
TRBV4-1	-	-	TRBJ2-6	TGCGCCAGCAGCCAGGCCCCACAGGGAACTGGGGCCAACGTCCTGACTTTC	CASSQAPQGTGANVLTF
TRBV9	-	-	TRBJ2-2	TGTGCCAGCAGCGTAGCTACAGGGCGAACCGGGGAGCTGTTTTTT	CASSVATGRTGELFF
TRBV2	-	-	TRBJ2-3	TGTGCCAGCAGTGAGGGCAGGTTCACAGATACGCAGTATTTT	CASSEGRFTDTQYF
TRBV5-1	-	few	TRBJ1-1	TGCGCCAGCAGCTTGGCGGGACAAGGAGGAGCTTGTGAAGCTTTCTTT	CASSLAGQGGACEAFF
TRBV6-5	-	-	TRBJ2-2	TGTGCCAGCAGTTACGGAGGGGGCTTCGGGGAGCTGTTTTTT	CASSYGGGFGELFF
TRBV7-2	TRBD1	few	TRBJ1-5	TGTGCCAGCAGTGGACAGGGAAGTCAGCCCCAGCATTTT	CASSGQGSQPQHF
TRBV7-9	-	few	TRBJ1-5	TGTGCCAGCAGCCGGAACTCGGCAGGGTCGGATCAGCCCCAGCATTTT	CASSRNSAGSDQPQHF
TRBV9	-	few	TRBJ1-1	TGTGCCAGCAGCGCCGGCAACCAGGGTTACACTGAAGCTTTCTTT	CASSAGNQGYTEAFF
TRBV28	-	-	TRBJ1-3	TGTGCCAGCATAGATGGAAACACCATATATTTT	CASIDGNTIYF
TRBV5-6	TRBD1	-	TRBJ2-7	TGTGCCAGCAGCCTAAACCGGGACAGGAACTACGAGCAGTACTTC	CASSLNRDRNYEQYF
TRBV28	-	once	TRBJ2-7	TGTGCCAGCAGCAAAACAGAGTCCTACGAGCAGTACTTC	CASSKTESYEQYF
TRBV4-2	-	-	TRBJ1-4	TGTGCCAGCAGCCAAGAATCTGGGACTGGGGAAAAACTGTTTTTT	CASSQESGTGEKLFF
TRBV5-1	-	-	TRBJ2-3	TGCGCCAGCAGCTTCCTCCCCCCCCGGGATACGCAGTATTTT	CASSFLPPRDTQYF
TRBV20-1	-	-	TRBJ2-1	TGCACCACCTCCCGGAATGAGCAGTTCTTC	CTTSRNEQFF
TRBV27	TRBD1	-	TRBJ1-5	TGTGCCAGCAGTATAAGGGGGACAGGGAGCAATCAGCCCCAGCATTTT	CASSIRGTGSNQPQHF